One sample yielded the 22 T cell receptor beta chains listed below, sequenced in a study of T-cell reconstitution after alpha-beta-depleted transplantation in children (dated by TCRdb to the mid-2010s). The library relied on PCR. Sequencer: Illumina HiSeq 2500. TCR library preparation used molecular barcoding, with unique molecular identifiers applied to normalize quantification of the TCRbeta repertoire. In-frame beta chains were kept once TCRdb had trimmed the public reads at Q25 with fastp and called clones with MiXCR. Identical CDR3 protein sequences are pooled into one entry, listed with their most common genes and DNA. In this sample the table shows about 600,000 distinct CDR3 sequences, roughly 13% of which occur a single time. Around 2.2% of the sample lies in the top ten. Sample treatment or condition, as interpreted from the label and publication: allogeneic hematopoietic cell transplantation with graft depleted of TCRalphabeta T cells and CD19 B cells.

Source: PBMCs, mostly from graft donor cells, taken 360 days after TCRalphabeta/CD19-depleted stem cell transplant. These TCRs come from a male patient younger than 18 who had a stem cell transplant for acute myeloid leukemia, so the T cells may come from the graft donor.

The genes are TRBV4-2 and TRBJ2-5; 8 nucleotides agree with TRBD2. The length of the CDR3 is 15 residues. Per germline, CDR1 LGHNA and CDR2 YNFKEQ. After removal of 4 bases from V and 1 base from J, the junction contained 5 bases not matched to a gene. The CDR3 here is CASSPSAGGQETQYF. The CDR3 coding sequence is TGTGCCAGCAGCCCATCTGCGGGGGGCCAAGAGACCCAGTACTTC.

This clonotype was picked up many times. The CDR3 DNA reads as TGTGCCAGCAGTTTGGGGACAGGGACCCAGTACTTC. Translated, it gives CASSLGTGTQYF. The rearrangement links TRBV12-3 or TRBV12-4 to TRBJ2-5, with TRBD1 matching over 8 bases. The V segment lost 3 bases and the J segment 7 bases; nucleotides outside the gene matches: 1. The CDR3 is 12 amino acids.

V and J are TRBV10-3 and TRBJ1-4; D is unclear. V was clipped by 10 bases and J by 0 bases, with 9 bases between them. Germline loops: CDR1 ENHRY, CDR2 SYGVKD. The CDR3 contains 13 residues. The CDR3 is CATHTATNEKLFF. The CDR3 DNA reads as TGTGCCACTCACACGGCAACTAATGAAAAACTGTTTTTT.

This clonotype was detected ten times or more. The chain couples TRBV4-2 to TRBJ2-7; a possible D gene is TRBD2 (6 bases). The CDR3 has 16 amino acids. Germline V gives CDR1 LGHNA, CDR2 YNFKEQ. Between the trimmed V and J ends, which lost 4 bases and 7 bases, there was a span of 23 bases. CDR3 sequence: CASSPPQGSGLKEQYF. The CDR3 region has the DNA TGTGCCAGCAGCCCGCCTCAAGGTTCGGGACTGAAGGAGCAGTACTTC.

This clonotype was observed at least ten times. The DNA for the CDR3 is TGTGCCAGCAGTCCCAGAGTTGGGACTAGCGGCTCATACGAGCAGTACTTC. Its translation is CASSPRVGTSGSYEQYF. The chain carries TRBV27 and TRBJ2-7, with 11 bases matching TRBD2. Germline CDR1 reads MNHEY; CDR2 reads SMNVEV (reference sequence). The length of the CDR3 is 17 residues. V lost 5 bases and J lost 4; bases outside the gene matches: 13.

In this sample, this clonotype turned up many times. The chain is built from TRBV6-1 and TRBJ2-1; D is ambiguous. The V gene's germline CDR1 is MNHNS and CDR2 SASEGT. The V gene lost 6 bases and the J gene lost 0 bases, with 12 bases spanning the gap. This CDR3 is built from 15 residues. This CDR3 reads CASRRLAYSYNEQFF. CDR3 in DNA: TGTGCCAGCAGACGACTGGCCTACTCCTACAATGAGCAGTTCTTC.

The chain links TRBV12-3 or TRBV12-4 to TRBJ2-2; 12 bases are a match to TRBD1. The V and J ends lost 5 bases and 5 bases, in that order; junction bases with no gene match: 9. The CDR3 loop spans 17 amino acids. The CDR3: CASSPGQGALGTGELFF. The DNA for the CDR3 is TGTGCCAGCAGTCCGGGACAGGGGGCATTAGGTACCGGGGAGCTGTTTTTT.

The table lists this clonotype with many counts. The chain uses TRBV5-1 and TRBJ2-1, with D maybe TRBD2 (6 bases). The germline V gene has CDR1 SGHRS and CDR2 YFSETQ. V lost 0 bases to trimming and J lost 11 bases, with 12 bases between them. The CDR3 is 13 amino acids. CDR3 sequence (DNA): TGCGCCAGCAGCTTGGTTTTCGCGGGAAAGCAGTTCTTC. This encodes CASSLVFAGKQFF. Full variable domain (outside the CDR3, taken from reference TRBV5-1 and TRBJ2-1): KAGVTQTPRYLIKTRGQQVTLSCSPISGHRSVSWYQQTPGQGLQFLFEYFSETQRNKGNFPGRFSGRQFSNSRSEMNVSTLELGDSALYLCASSLVFAGKQFFGPGTRLTVL.

Only a few counts were recorded for this clonotype. The genes are TRBV20-1 and TRBJ2-1; D gene unclear. Per the germline V gene, CDR1 is DFQATT and CDR2 is SNEGSKA (reference sequence). The CDR3 totals 15 residues. V dropped 0 bases and J dropped 2 bases, with 11 bases sitting between them. CDR3 bases: TGCAGTGCTAGAGATCGAGACCTAACCTACAATGAGCAGTTCTTC. It is translated as CSARDRDLTYNEQFF.

At least ten counts were recorded for this clonotype. The J gene is TRBJ2-1, the V gene TRBV20-1; 8 nucleotides align to TRBD2. The CDR3 extends over 14 amino acids. Germline CDR1 and CDR2: DFQATT and SNEGSKA (reference sequence). After removal of 4 bases from V and 6 bases from J, the junction contained 8 bases not matched to a gene. The CDR3 spells CSANPGGPGNEQFF. The CDR3 nucleotides are TGCAGTGCTAACCCGGGAGGGCCGGGCAATGAGCAGTTCTTC.

The chain carries TRBV19 and TRBJ2-7; D tentatively fits TRBD1 or TRBD2 (6 bases each). The CDR3 spans 18 residues. V dropped 3 bases and J dropped 2 bases, with 23 bases sitting between them. The germline CDR1 and CDR2 sequences are LNHDA and SQIVND (reference sequence). CDR3 sequence: CASSIAQGGLFPPYEQYF. The CDR3 DNA is TGTGCCAGTAGTATCGCGCAAGGGGGACTTTTTCCTCCCTACGAGCAGTACTTC.

This chain uses TRBV7-9 with TRBJ2-1; 8 bases match TRBD2. With V trimmed by 5 bases and J by 6 bases, 12 bases remained unmatched. Germline V CDR1 and CDR2: SEHNR, FQNEAQ (reference sequence). This CDR3 comprises 16 residues. CDR3 nucleotide sequence: TGTGCCAGCAGCGGGTGGGAGCGGGAGTGGGTCAATGAGCAGTTCTTC. Translated: CASSGWEREWVNEQFF.

This chain joins TRBV11-2 and TRBJ2-7, with D possibly being TRBD2 (5 bases). Trimming took off 8 bases at V and 0 bases at J, with 8 bases between the two ends. Per the germline V gene, CDR1 is SGHAT and CDR2 is FQNNGV. The CDR3 covers 12 residues. This chain's CDR3 is CASGSVSYEQYF. The CDR3 DNA sequence: TGTGCCAGCGGGAGTGTCTCCTACGAGCAGTACTTC.

The chain has TRBV6-2 or TRBV6-3 and TRBJ2-7; 10 nucleotides line up with TRBD2. Germline V gene data show CDR1 as MNHEY and CDR2 as SVGEGT. The V segment lost 3 bases and the J segment 6 bases; nucleotides outside the gene matches: 11. CDR3 length equals 16 residues. The CDR3 loop is CASSYEASGRIAEQYF. The CDR3 DNA reads TGTGCCAGCAGTTATGAGGCTAGCGGGAGAATAGCCGAGCAGTACTTC.

This clonotype was seen many times. The chain is built from TRBV28 and TRBJ1-1; 8 bases are shared with TRBD1. Germline values: CDR1 MDHEN, CDR2 SYDVKM. CDR3 length: 18 residues. With 5 bases clipped from V and 3 bases from J, the junction kept 17 bases outside the gene matches. The CDR3 protein is CASSHIPGQGAGDTEAFF. CDR3 nucleotides: TGTGCCAGCAGTCACATCCCAGGACAGGGTGCAGGGGACACTGAAGCTTTCTTT.

In its sample, this clonotype was seen a few times. The chain is built from TRBV28 and TRBJ1-2, with D perhaps TRBD1 (5 bases). V dropped 4 bases and J dropped 8 bases, with 17 bases sitting between them. Germline V gene lookup returns CDR1 MDHEN and CDR2 SYDVKM. The CDR3 is 14 amino acids. The CDR3, as DNA: TGTGCCAGCAGTTCAAGGACACCTCTGGAGGGCTACACCTTC. Protein sequence: CASSSRTPLEGYTF.

This clonotype was counted at least ten times. This chain joins TRBV12-3 or TRBV12-4 and TRBJ2-5; D gene uncertain. The CDR3 runs 19 residues. V dropped 0 bases and J dropped 1 base, with 21 bases sitting between them. The CDR3 reads CASSLASFRKKPGQETQYF. CDR3 bases: TGTGCCAGCAGTTTAGCGAGTTTCCGGAAGAAACCTGGCCAAGAGACCCAGTACTTC.

This clonotype was seen a handful of times. The rearrangement uses TRBV28 and TRBJ1-2; 7 nucleotides agree with TRBD1. From germline, CDR1 is MDHEN and CDR2 SYDVKM. The J segment lost 3 bases and the V segment lost 6 bases, leaving 4 bases of the junction unmatched. The CDR3 totals 13 residues. The CDR3 nucleotides read TGTGCCAGCAGGGGGGGACAGTACTATGGCTACACCTTC. It specifies CASRGGQYYGYTF.

This clonotype was observed a handful of times. The rearrangement links TRBV12-3 or TRBV12-4 to TRBJ2-7; D is possibly TRBD1 or TRBD2 (5 bases each). This CDR3 is 13 amino acids long. Trimming cost V 8 bases and J 7 bases, with 18 bases left between them. CDR3 sequence: CASGQGRLFEQYF. CDR3 nucleotides: TGTGCCAGCGGCCAGGGACGGCTATTTGAGCAGTACTTC.

This clonotype was detected many times. V is TRBV29-1 and J is TRBJ2-3; D unclear. The germline gives CDR1 SQVTM, CDR2 ANQGSEA. The CDR3 sequence is 11 residues long. V dropped 4 bases and J dropped 5 bases, with 7 bases sitting between them. CDR3 DNA sequence: TGCAGCGTTGCCAAGGGAGATACGCAGTATTTT. This codes for CSVAKGDTQYF.

The sample holds a few counts of this clonotype. The chain couples TRBV30 to TRBJ2-1; 7 bases are a match to TRBD2. Germline assignment: CDR1 GTSNPN and CDR2 SVGIG (reference sequence). V lost 3 bases, J lost 4 bases, and 9 bases stayed unmatched. The length of the CDR3 is 15 residues. CDR3 DNA: TGTGCCTGGAGATTTCCTAGCGGCGATTACAATGAGCAGTTCTTC. As protein: CAWRFPSGDYNEQFF.

This clonotype was seen at least ten times. V gene TRBV28 combines with J gene TRBJ2-3; 10 bases fit TRBD1. J lost 2 bases, V lost 5 bases, and 4 bases had no gene match. The CDR3 extends over 15 amino acids. Germline CDR1 is MDHEN and CDR2 is SYDVKM. CDR3 in amino acids: CASSPGQGYTDTQYF. DNA of the CDR3: TGTGCCAGCAGTCCGGGACAGGGGTACACAGATACGCAGTATTTT.